Below, 5 T cell receptor beta chains from the same sample are listed, as sequenced in a study of blood T cell repertoires in COVID-19. Repertoires were generated with immunoSEQ multiplex PCR, while TCRdb's copy carries only in-frame clones and drops some. The sample contains around 70,000 clones, 75% to 90% of which appear only once. The sample consisted of peripheral blood. The receptors shown here come from a man aged 30-40 years with acute or convalescent COVID-19.

The chain links TRBV19 to TRBJ2-1; 11 bases fit TRBD2. Germline CDR1 and CDR2: LNHDA and SQIVND (reference sequence). This CDR3 spans 16 amino acids. V dropped 5 bases and J dropped 8; count of bases not matched to a gene: 11. CDR3 amino acids: CASSATGTSGFDEQFF. For the CDR3, the DNA is TGTGCCAGTAGTGCAACCGGGACTAGCGGCTTCGATGAGCAGTTCTTC. Full variable domain (outside the CDR3, taken from reference TRBV19 and TRBJ2-1): DGGITQSPKYLFRKEGQNVTLSCEQNLNHDAMYWYRQDPGQGLRLIYYSQIVNDFQKGDIAEGYSVSREKKESFPLTVTSAQKNPTAFYLCASSATGTSGFDEQFFGPGTRLTVL.

This chain connects TRBV6-5 to TRBJ1-1; 8 positions agree with TRBD1. Trimming removed 4 bases from V and 5 bases from J; junction bases left unmatched: 6. This CDR3 contains 14 residues. Germline CDR1 MNHEY, CDR2 SVGAGI. The CDR3 region has the DNA TGTGCCAGCAGTTCCAGGGGGCCTAGGACTGAAGCTTTCTTT. It encodes CASSSRGPRTEAFF.

DNA of the CDR3: TGCGCCAGCAGCACCCGAGGGGGACAGGGGAGAGGCTACACCTTC. This translates into CASSTRGGQGRGYTF. This sequence joins TRBV5-1 and TRBJ1-2, with 10 bases matching TRBD1. The CDR3 has 15 residues. The V and J ends lost 4 bases and 8 bases, in that order; junction bases with no gene match: 11. Germline CDR1 SGHRS, CDR2 YFSETQ.

The gene calls are TRBV4-3 and TRBJ2-3; perhaps TRBD2 as D (5 bases). Looked up from germline, CDR1 is LGHNA and CDR2 is YSLEER. This CDR3 is built from 14 residues. V was pared by 6 bases and J by 1 base, with 11 bases between. The CDR3 region has the DNA TGCGCCAGCAGTCACGGACTCCGCACAGATACGCAGTATTTT. It yields the protein CASSHGLRTDTQYF.

The chain carries TRBV4-3 and TRBJ2-1, with TRBD2 as a possible D gene (5 bases). There are 14 residues in the CDR3. The germline CDR1 and CDR2 sequences are LGHNA and YSLEER. V lost 5 bases, J lost 7 bases, and 15 bases lay in between. The CDR3 here is CASSNFGLPNEQFF. The CDR3 DNA follows: TGCGCCAGCAGCAATTTTGGACTGCCGAATGAGCAGTTCTTC.